Listed below are T cell receptor beta chains from one sample, sequenced in a study of beta chain features in type 1 diabetes. The data were produced by immunoSEQ multiplex PCR, yet TCRdb's version contains in-frame clones alone and is incomplete. The table shows approximately 250,000 clones, with 9% to 10% occurring only once. Sequencing input: naive CD4+ T cells from blood. These receptors were collected from a woman younger than 35 in good health. The CDR3 runs from the conserved cysteine through the conserved F or W. Each record gives: V gene, D gene, J gene, clone size, CDR3 protein, CDR3 DNA. A D gene is named only where the DNA matches it firmly. Size is stated for part of the rows, as once, few or many counts, or as a class when the clone is expanded.

TRBV2	NA	TRBJ1-2	NA	CASRDLPGISDGYTF	TGTGCCAGCAGGGACCTTCCGGGGATCTCGGATGGCTACACCTTC
TRBV30	NA	TRBJ1-2	few	CAWSVQGVYGYTF	TGTGCCTGGAGTGTCCAGGGTGTCTATGGCTACACCTTC
TRBV10-3	NA	TRBJ2-2	NA	CAISESGTHANTGELFF	TGTGCCATCAGTGAGTCTGGCACCCACGCGAACACCGGGGAGCTGTTTTTT
TRBV28	TRBD1	TRBJ2-4	NA	CASRTGVAKNIQYF	TGTGCCAGCAGAACAGGGGTAGCCAAAAACATTCAGTACTTC
TRBV9	NA	TRBJ1-1	few	CASSPGGEMNTEAFF	TGTGCCAGCAGCCCTGGGGGGGAGATGAACACTGAAGCTTTCTTT
TRBV5-1	NA	TRBJ1-1	once	CASSLNGLNTEAFF	TGCGCCAGCAGCTTGAACGGTTTGAACACTGAAGCTTTCTTT
TRBV6-5	TRBD2	TRBJ2-1	NA	CASSYSGGRTYNEQFF	TGTGCCAGCAGTTACTCCGGCGGGAGGACTTACAATGAGCAGTTCTTC
TRBV9	TRBD1	TRBJ2-4	few	CASSVVSGQGPSNIQYF	TGTGCCAGCAGCGTAGTCTCGGGACAGGGCCCCTCAAACATTCAGTACTTC
TRBV27	TRBD1	TRBJ2-7	NA	CASSLSPVTGGYEQYF	TGTGCCAGCAGTTTATCCCCGGTCACAGGGGGCTACGAGCAGTACTTC
TRBV29-1	TRBD2	TRBJ2-2	NA	CSVDGLAGKTGELFF	TGCAGCGTTGATGGGCTAGCGGGAAAAACCGGGGAGCTGTTTTTT
TRBV30	NA	TRBJ2-6	NA	CAWSVAGSGANVLTF	TGTGCCTGGAGTGTAGCTGGCTCTGGGGCCAACGTCCTGACTTTC
TRBV18	NA	TRBJ1-1	NA	CASSPRGGEDTEAFF	TGTGCCAGCTCACCACGCGGGGGGGAAGACACTGAAGCTTTCTTT
TRBV10-3	TRBD2	TRBJ2-7	few	CAITKRESSYEQYF	TGTGCCATCACTAAGCGGGAGAGCTCCTACGAGCAGTACTTC
TRBV5-1	NA	TRBJ2-5	NA	CASSLVQPGETQYF	TGCGCCAGCAGCTTGGTCCAGCCGGGGGAGACCCAGTACTTC
TRBV6-1	NA	TRBJ2-7	NA	CASSRKVQEPYEQYF	TGTGCCAGCAGTCGAAAGGTACAGGAACCCTACGAGCAGTACTTC
TRBV10-3	NA	TRBJ2-2	NA	CAISEPGLTTGELFF	TGTGCCATCAGTGAACCGGGACTGACGACCGGGGAGCTGTTTTTT
TRBV19	NA	TRBJ2-3	NA	CASSAGTDTQYF	TGTGCCAGTAGTGCGGGCACAGATACGCAGTATTTT
TRBV9	NA	TRBJ2-2	few	CASSVGAGWGTGELFF	TGTGCCAGCAGCGTAGGGGCAGGGTGGGGCACCGGGGAGCTGTTTTTT